The rows below give T cell receptor beta chains drawn from one sample of a study of shared clonotypes between healthy human individuals. Using immunoSEQ multiplex PCR, the repertoire was profiled, and TCRdb retains in-frame clones only, with some absent. The sample holds around 430,000 clones, roughly 77% seen once. The sequencing input was PBMCs. The receptors shown here come from a woman in her 40s in good health. Some clones in this sample may be carry-over from other donors' samples. Both conserved end residues are part of each CDR3. A D gene is named only where the DNA matches it firmly. Not all rows give a size; the values are once, few, many and, for expanded clones, a class.

D: .
size: .
V: TRBV4-3
J: TRBJ1-5
DNA: TGCGCCAGCAGCCAAGATCACAGGCCGAATCAGCCCCAGCATTTT
CDR3: CASSQDHRPNQPQHF

D: .
size: .
V: TRBV6-1
J: TRBJ1-5
DNA: .
CDR3: CASILDYSNQPQHF

D: .
size: .
V: TRBV6-4
J: TRBJ1-5
DNA: TGTGCCAGCAGTGACTTGGGGGGCTGGAGAGGCAATCAGCCCCAGCATTTT
CDR3: CASSDLGGWRGNQPQHF

D: .
size: .
V: TRBV7-9
J: TRBJ2-7
DNA: TGTGCCAGCAGCAAAGGATACGACAGGAAAAACTACGAGCAGTACTTC
CDR3: CASSKGYDRKNYEQYF

D: .
size: .
V: TRBV4-3
J: TRBJ1-2
DNA: TGCGCCAGCAGCCAAGTAACCAGTGGAGGGGGCTATGGCTACACCTTC
CDR3: CASSQVTSGGGYGYTF

D: .
size: few
V: TRBV4-2
J: TRBJ2-1
DNA: TGTGCCAGCAGCCAAGATCCCCGGGCGCTATCGAGCTCCTACAATGAGCAGTTCTTC
CDR3: CASSQDPRALSSSYNEQFF

D: .
size: many
V: TRBV27
J: TRBJ1-5
DNA: TGTGCCAGCAGTAAAGGGGACATTGAGGGTCAGCCCCAGCATTTT
CDR3: CASSKGDIEGQPQHF

D: .
size: .
V: TRBV19
J: TRBJ1-1
DNA: TGTGCCAGTAGTTTACAGGATACGAACACTGAAGCTTTCTTT
CDR3: CASSLQDTNTEAFF

D: .
size: .
V: TRBV7-3
J: TRBJ2-2
DNA: TGTGCCAGCTCTCCGGGGGCGGGCACCGGGGAGCTGTTTTTT
CDR3: CASSPGAGTGELFF

D: .
size: .
V: TRBV27
J: TRBJ2-3
DNA: TGTGCCAGCAGCCGGACGGGACTGCCTCCCCTTACTAGCACAGATACGCAGTATTTT
CDR3: CASSRTGLPPLTSTDTQYF

D: TRBD2
size: .
V: TRBV2
J: TRBJ2-2
DNA: TGTGCCAGCAGTGAACGAACTAGCGGGCCGAACACCGGGGAGCTGTTTTTT
CDR3: CASSERTSGPNTGELFF

D: .
size: .
V: TRBV18
J: TRBJ2-7
DNA: TGTGCCAGCTCTGCGGGTGGGTACGAGCAGTACTTC
CDR3: CASSAGGYEQYF

D: .
size: many
V: TRBV7-6
J: TRBJ2-7
DNA: TGTGCCAGCAGTTTCCTCCGCTACTCACCCTACGAGCAGTACTTC
CDR3: CASSFLRYSPYEQYF

D: .
size: .
V: TRBV7-6
J: TRBJ2-3
DNA: TGTGCCAGCAGCTCCGAGCCAGGGGAAGCAGATACGCAGTATTTT
CDR3: CASSSEPGEADTQYF

D: TRBD1
size: .
V: TRBV19
J: TRBJ2-1
DNA: TGTGCCAGTAGTATATCTGACAGGGCGATCTTC
CDR3: CASSISDRAIF

D: .
size: .
V: TRBV21-1
J: TRBJ1-2
DNA: TGTGCCAGCAGCAAAAGGCAGGGAGGCTACACCTTC
CDR3: CASSKRQGGYTF

D: .
size: .
V: TRBV10-1
J: TRBJ2-3
DNA: TGCGCCAGCAGCCGGGACAGCACAGATACGCAGTATTTT
CDR3: CASSRDSTDTQYF

D: .
size: .
V: TRBV7-3
J: TRBJ2-1
DNA: TGTGCCAGCAGCGTCGACTACAATGAGCAGTTCTTC
CDR3: CASSVDYNEQFF

D: TRBD1
size: .
V: TRBV19
J: TRBJ2-1
DNA: TGTGCCAGTAAACCGGGACAGATCGCGGGTGAGCAGTTCTTC
CDR3: CASKPGQIAGEQFF

D: .
size: .
V: TRBV4-3
J: TRBJ1-4
DNA: TGCGCCAGCAGCCAAGTCTCGGGAGCCAAAATAGAAAAACTGTTTTTT
CDR3: CASSQVSGAKIEKLFF

D: .
size: .
V: TRBV28
J: TRBJ1-5
DNA: TGTGCCAGCAGTTTATTAAATCAGCCCCAGCATTTT
CDR3: CASSLLNQPQHF

D: TRBD1
size: .
V: TRBV30
J: TRBJ2-7
DNA: TGTGCCTGGAGTATAGGGGGCGATGTATACGAGCAGTACTTC
CDR3: CAWSIGGDVYEQYF

D: TRBD2
size: .
V: TRBV7-2
J: TRBJ2-1
DNA: TGTGCCAGCAGCCGGCTAGCGGACAATGAGCAGTTCTTC
CDR3: CASSRLADNEQFF

D: TRBD1
size: few
V: TRBV18
J: TRBJ1-1
DNA: TGTGCCAGCTCACCCGACGGACAGGGGGGCACTGAAGCTTTCTTT
CDR3: CASSPDGQGGTEAFF

D: .
size: .
V: TRBV28
J: TRBJ2-3
DNA: TGTGCCAGCAGTTTATTTGGGGGCGGCACAGATACGCAGTATTTT
CDR3: CASSLFGGGTDTQYF